The clone carrying this T cell receptor beta chain showed up just once. The antigen is not known. PBMCs yielded sorted CD4+ and CD8+ T cells. The data were obtained in a study of CD8+ T cells in alopecia areata. Study-level background: Treated patients were dosed with oral tofacitinib, taking 5 to 10 mg twice daily. Study findings and constraints: Patients shared TCRs less clearly than mice did, possibly owing to HLA. Greater clonality was observed in lesional scalp samples, especially alopecia totalis/universalis, versus normal scalp.

The CDR3 sequence is 15 residues long. From germline, CDR1 is SQVTM and CDR2 ANQGSEA. J was trimmed by 5 bases and V by 5 bases; bases with no gene match: 9. RNA extraction was followed by reverse transcription into cDNA, which acted as the sequencing template. TCRdb's copy holds only in-frame clones and misses some; the assay was immunoSEQ multiplex PCR. There are 200,000 to 250,000 clones in the sample; 67% occur only once, and about 1.3% lies in the top ten. The specimen was CD4+ T cells sorted from blood, collected at week 0. The chain links TRBV29-1 to TRBJ2-5, with 12 bases aligning to TRBD2. This clonotype originated in a human donor with alopecia areata. The CDR3 sequence is CSVIPSGGAAETQYF. The CDR3 DNA is TGCAGCGTTATCCCTAGCGGGGGGGCAGCCGAGACCCAGTACTTC.